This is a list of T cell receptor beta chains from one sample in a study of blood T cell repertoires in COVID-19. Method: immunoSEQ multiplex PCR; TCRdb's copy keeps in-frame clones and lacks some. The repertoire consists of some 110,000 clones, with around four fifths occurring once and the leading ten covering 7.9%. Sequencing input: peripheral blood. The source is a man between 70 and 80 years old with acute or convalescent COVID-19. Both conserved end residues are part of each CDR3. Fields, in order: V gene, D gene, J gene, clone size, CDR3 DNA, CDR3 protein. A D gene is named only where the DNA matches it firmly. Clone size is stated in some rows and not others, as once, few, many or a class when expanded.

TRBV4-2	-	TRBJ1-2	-	TGTGCCAGCAGCCAAGATCTCGAGGGAAACTATGGCTACACCTTC	CASSQDLEGNYGYTF
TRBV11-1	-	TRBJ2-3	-	TGTGCCAGCAGATCCGTCCTAGCGCCCAGCACAGATACGCAGTATTTT	CASRSVLAPSTDTQYF
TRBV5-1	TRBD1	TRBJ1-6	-	TGCGCCAGCAGCTTTGGACAGGGTGAAACCCTCCACTTT	CASSFGQGETLHF
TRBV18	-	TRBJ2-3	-	TGTGCCAGCTCACCAGCCGGAGGGGGCTACCGCACAGATACGCAGTATTTT	CASSPAGGGYRTDTQYF
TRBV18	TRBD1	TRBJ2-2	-	TGTGCCAGCTCACCTGGGACAGGCAACACCGGGGAGCTGTTTTTT	CASSPGTGNTGELFF
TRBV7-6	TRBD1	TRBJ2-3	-	TGTGCCAGCAGACCACTACAGGGGCAAAGCACAGATACGCAGTATTTT	CASRPLQGQSTDTQYF
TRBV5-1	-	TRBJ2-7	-	TGCGCCAGCAGCTTGGTAGGACAGAATGAGCAGTACTTC	CASSLVGQNEQYF
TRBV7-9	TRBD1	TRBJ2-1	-	TGTGCCAGCAGCCCAAGGACAGGGGGGGACTACAATGAGCAGTTCTTC	CASSPRTGGDYNEQFF
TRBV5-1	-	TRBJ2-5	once	TGCGCCAGCAGCTTGGACAGGGTCGGAGAGACCCAGTACTTC	CASSLDRVGETQYF
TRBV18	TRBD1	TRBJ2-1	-	TGTGCCAGCGCCGGGACAGGGCCGGCTGAGCAGTTCTTC	CASAGTGPAEQFF
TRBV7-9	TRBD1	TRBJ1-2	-	TGTGCCAGCAGCTTAGGGGTTGGGACAGGGAATGGCTACACCTTC	CASSLGVGTGNGYTF
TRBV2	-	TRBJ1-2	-	TGTGCCAGCAGTAAAAGGGGGATTTCTAACTATGGCTACACCTTC	CASSKRGISNYGYTF
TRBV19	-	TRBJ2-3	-	TGTGCCAGTAATTCGGGAGTATGGGATACGCAGTATTTT	CASNSGVWDTQYF
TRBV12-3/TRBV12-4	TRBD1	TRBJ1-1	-	TGTGCCAGCAGTGACAGGGGGCAAGCTTTCTTT	CASSDRGQAFF
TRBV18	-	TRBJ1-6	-	TGTGCCAGCTCAACGGGGGGGGTGCGACAGCCACGAAATTCACCCCTCCACTTT	CASSTGGVRQPRNSPLHF
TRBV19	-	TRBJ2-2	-	TGTGCCAGTAGTTCAGGCAGAGAATTCACCGGGGAGCTGTTTTTT	CASSSGREFTGELFF
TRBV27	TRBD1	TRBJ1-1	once	TGTGCCAGCAGTTTAAGGCCCCCCGGGACAGGGCCCTCCACTGAAGCTTTCTTT	CASSLRPPGTGPSTEAFF
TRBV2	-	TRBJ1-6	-	TGTGCCAGCAGTTCTCAGGGAAATTCACCCCTCCACTTT	CASSSQGNSPLHF
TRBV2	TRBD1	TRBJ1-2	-	TGTGCCAGCAGTGCGACAGGGGGGAAGTATGGCTACACCTTC	CASSATGGKYGYTF
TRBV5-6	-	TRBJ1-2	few	TGTGCCAGCAGCTTGGCCTCAGGGGTGGATGGCTACACCTTC	CASSLASGVDGYTF
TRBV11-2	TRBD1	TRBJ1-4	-	TGTGCCAGCAGCCCCGGGGACAGGGGGTTCAATGGCGAAAAACTGTTTTTT	CASSPGDRGFNGEKLFF
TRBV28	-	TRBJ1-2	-	TGTGCCAGCACACGGGGGGATTATGGCTACACCTTC	CASTRGDYGYTF
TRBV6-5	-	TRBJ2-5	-	TGTGCCAGCACCATAGGCTCCGGGCAAGAGACCCAGTACTTC	CASTIGSGQETQYF
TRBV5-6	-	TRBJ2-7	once	TGTGCCAGCAGCTTCCGGGGAACCGGGAGCTCCTACGAGCAGTACTTC	CASSFRGTGSSYEQYF
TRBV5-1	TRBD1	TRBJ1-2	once	TGCGCCAGCAGCTTGGCAGCAGGGGGTTATGGCTACACCTTC	CASSLAAGGYGYTF
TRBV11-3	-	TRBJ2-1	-	TGTGCCAGCAGCTTAGATCGCAGGGGTAATGAGCAGTTCTTC	CASSLDRRGNEQFF
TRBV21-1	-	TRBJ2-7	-	TGTGCCAGCCCGGGCTACGAGCAGTACTTC	CASPGYEQYF
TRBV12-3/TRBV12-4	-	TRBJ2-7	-	TGTGCCAGCAGTTTGGCGGGTGGGTACGAGCAGTACTTC	CASSLAGGYEQYF
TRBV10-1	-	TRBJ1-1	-	TGCGCCACGTTACGGAGGAACACTGAAGCTTTCTTT	CATLRRNTEAFF
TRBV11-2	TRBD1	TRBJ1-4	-	TGTGCCAGCAGCGCGACAGGGGGCGCGCGGGAAAAACTGTTTTTT	CASSATGGAREKLFF
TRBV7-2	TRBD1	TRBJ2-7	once	TGTGCCAGCAGCCCTCGGACAGGGGCAAGGGAGCAGTACTTC	CASSPRTGAREQYF
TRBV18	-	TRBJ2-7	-	TGTGCCAGCTCACCTAACGCAGCCGGGATCACGACGTACGAGCAGTACTTC	CASSPNAAGITTYEQYF
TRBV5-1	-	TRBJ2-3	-	TGCGCCAGCAGCTTGCAGGGTGGTGTAGCAGATACGCAGTATTTT	CASSLQGGVADTQYF
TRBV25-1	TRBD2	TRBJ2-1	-	TGTGCCAGCAGTGCCGCGGGGGGATCCTACAATGAGCAGTTCTTC	CASSAAGGSYNEQFF
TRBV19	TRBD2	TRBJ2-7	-	TGTGCCAGTAGTTTGGGACTAGCGGGAGGAAGACAGTACTTC	CASSLGLAGGRQYF
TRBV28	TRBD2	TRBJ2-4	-	TGTGCCAGCCTCGGGAGGGGTGCGGCCAAAAACATTCAGTACTTC	CASLGRGAAKNIQYF
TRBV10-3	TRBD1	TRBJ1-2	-	TGTGCCACGACAGGGGGCAATGGCTACACCTTC	CATTGGNGYTF
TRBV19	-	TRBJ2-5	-	TGTGCCAGTAGTCCACCGGTGGGGGCTGAAGAGACCCAGTACTTC	CASSPPVGAEETQYF
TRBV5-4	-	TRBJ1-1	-	TGTGCCAGCAGCTTGGCCGGGGTCGGGAGCACTGAAGCTTTCTTT	CASSLAGVGSTEAFF
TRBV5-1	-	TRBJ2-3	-	TGCGCCAGCAGCTTGGATGGGTCGGAGGGTACGCAGTATTTT	CASSLDGSEGTQYF
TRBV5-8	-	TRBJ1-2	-	TGTGCCAGCAGCTTGGGTGGGACACCGTATGGCTACACCTTC	CASSLGGTPYGYTF
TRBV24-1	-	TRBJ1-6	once	TGTGCCACCAGTGAGGCCGGGGGACCCCTCCACTTT	CATSEAGGPLHF
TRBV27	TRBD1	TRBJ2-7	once	TGTGCCAGCTCCCCCGGGACAGGGGTGACCTACGAGCAGTACTTC	CASSPGTGVTYEQYF
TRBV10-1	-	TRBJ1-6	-	TGCGCCAGCAGTGCGCGGGAGAATTCACCCCTCCACTTT	CASSARENSPLHF
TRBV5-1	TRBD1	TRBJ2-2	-	TGCGCCAGCAGCCGAAAACAGGGGGCAGACACCGGGGAGCTGTTTTTT	CASSRKQGADTGELFF
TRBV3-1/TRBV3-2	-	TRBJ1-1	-	TGTGCCAGCAGCCGTGGGGGGTATACTGAAGCTTTCTTT	CASSRGGYTEAFF
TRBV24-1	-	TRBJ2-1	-	TGTGCCACCAGTGATCCCCCTTTCTATGAGCAGTTCTTC	CATSDPPFYEQFF
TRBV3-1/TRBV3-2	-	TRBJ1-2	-	TGTGCCAGCAGCCGACAGAACGTCTATGGCTACACCTTC	CASSRQNVYGYTF
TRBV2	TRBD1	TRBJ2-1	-	TGTGCCAGCAGAAACAGGGGTACCAATGAGCAGTTCTTC	CASRNRGTNEQFF
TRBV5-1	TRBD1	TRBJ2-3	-	TGCGCCAGCAGCTCGGGGACAGGGACCGATACGCAGTATTTT	CASSSGTGTDTQYF
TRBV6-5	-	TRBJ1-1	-	TGTGCCAGCTCCCTACGTGGGCATGGGGGGGAAGCTTTCTTT	CASSLRGHGGEAFF
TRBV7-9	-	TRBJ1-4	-	TGTGCCAGCAGCTTAAAGGGGCCTAATGAAAAACTGTTTTTT	CASSLKGPNEKLFF
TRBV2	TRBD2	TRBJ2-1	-	TGTGCCAGCAGAAGGGTCTCGGGAGGCAATGAGCAGTTCTTC	CASRRVSGGNEQFF
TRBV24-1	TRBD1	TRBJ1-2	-	TGTGCCACCAGTGAAACAGGGGTTAACTATGGCTACACCTTC	CATSETGVNYGYTF
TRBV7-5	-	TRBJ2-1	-	TGTGCCAGAAGCCCGGGGACTAGCGGGAGGCTACCTTACAATGAGCAGTTCTTC	CARSPGTSGRLPYNEQFF
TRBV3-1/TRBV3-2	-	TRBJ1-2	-	TGTGCCAGCAGCCCCCTCGACGCAGGGGTGAGTGGCTACACCTTC	CASSPLDAGVSGYTF
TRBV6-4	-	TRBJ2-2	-	TGTGCCAGCAGTGTACAGGGTGGTCGTGGGAGCACCGGGGAGCTGTTTTTT	CASSVQGGRGSTGELFF